A selection of T cell receptor beta chains follows, all from one sample in a study of T cell changes during pregnancy in multiple sclerosis. Produced via immunoSEQ multiplex PCR; TCRdb's table is partial and in-frame only. The table has some 60,000 clones, roughly nine tenths seen once. The specimen was peripheral blood, collected in the first trimester of pregnancy. Receptors originate from a female donor in good health, enrolled as a control in a pregnancy study. Both conserved end residues are part of each CDR3. D genes are given only for firm matches. Expanded clones get a size class; other rows say once, few or many, or leave the size out.

.,TRBV7-8,TRBJ1-1,.,TGTGCCAGCAGCTTAGGGGCGAACACTGAAGCTTTCTTT,CASSLGANTEAFF
.,TRBV30,TRBJ1-2,.,TGTGCCTGGAGAGGGGTTAACTATGGCTACACCTTC,CAWRGVNYGYTF
.,TRBV27,TRBJ1-1,.,TGTGCCAGCAGTCCTACAGCGAACACTGAAGCTTTCTTT,CASSPTANTEAFF
few,TRBV6-5,TRBJ2-1,.,TGTGCCAGCAACCCTACTAGCACGCTAAATTATGAGCAGTTCTTC,CASNPTSTLNYEQFF
.,TRBV7-2,TRBJ2-1,.,TGTGCCAGCAGCTTAGTGGGGACGGGAGACAGTGAGCAGTTCTTC,CASSLVGTGDSEQFF
.,TRBV6-5,TRBJ1-2,TRBD1,TGTGCCAGCAGTTACTTGGACAGGGGGCATTATGGCTACACCTTC,CASSYLDRGHYGYTF
.,TRBV19,TRBJ1-5,.,TGTGCCAGTAGTATCAGGGGTCCTGGCAATCAGCCCCAGCATTTT,CASSIRGPGNQPQHF
.,TRBV28,TRBJ2-3,TRBD2,TGTGCCAGCAGTTTACAGGCCTGGACTAGCGCAGATACGCAGTATTTT,CASSLQAWTSADTQYF
once,TRBV6-5,TRBJ2-7,TRBD1,TGTGCCAGCAGTTTCGGACAGGGCGGACTCTACGAGCAGTACTTC,CASSFGQGGLYEQYF
.,TRBV19,TRBJ2-3,.,TGTGCCAGTAGTATGGGGCAGGGGTTGGATACGCAGTATTTT,CASSMGQGLDTQYF
.,TRBV5-1,TRBJ1-6,.,TGCGCCAGCAGCTTGGGACTTAATTCACCCCTCCACTTT,CASSLGLNSPLHF
once,TRBV6-6,TRBJ1-5,.,TGTGCCAGCAGTTACACCCGGGGCAATCAGCCCCAGCATTTT,CASSYTRGNQPQHF
.,TRBV7-9,TRBJ2-3,TRBD2,TGTGCCAGCTCAGACGCTAGCGGGAGCACAGATACGCAGTATTTT,CASSDASGSTDTQYF
many,TRBV5-1,TRBJ1-5,TRBD1,TGCGCCAGCAGCCTTCGGACAGGGGGGGATCAGCCCCAGCATTTT,CASSLRTGGDQPQHF
.,TRBV10-3,TRBJ2-6,TRBD1,TGTGCCATCAGTGAGTTCGGACAGGTTTCCGCCTCTGGGGCCAACGTCCTGACTTTC,CAISEFGQVSASGANVLTF
.,TRBV6-6,TRBJ2-5,TRBD2,TGTGCCAGCAGTCCTACTTTGGCGGGAGGGGGCGAGACCCAGTACTTC,CASSPTLAGGGETQYF
.,TRBV7-2,TRBJ1-1,TRBD1,TGTGCCAGCAGCTTACCAGACAGGGCGACTGAAGCTTTCTTT,CASSLPDRATEAFF
.,TRBV28,TRBJ2-7,TRBD1,TGTGCCAGCAGTTTAAGGGGCCACAGGGGATTCTACGAGCAGTACTTC,CASSLRGHRGFYEQYF
few,TRBV20-1,TRBJ1-1,.,TGCAGTGCTAGAGTTCAAACTGAAGCTTTCTTT,CSARVQTEAFF
.,TRBV14,TRBJ2-1,.,TGTGCCAGCAGCCACCGAAGACACGATGAGCAGTTCTTC,CASSHRRHDEQFF
.,TRBV29-1,TRBJ2-3,.,TGCAGCGTTGAGGGGATCGCAGGGGCTGAAGCAGATACGCAGTATTTT,CSVEGIAGAEADTQYF
.,TRBV9,TRBJ2-3,TRBD2,TGTGCCAGCAGCGTAGTGGGTAGCGGGGGGGCAGGCGATACGCAGTATTTT,CASSVVGSGGAGDTQYF
.,TRBV6-5,TRBJ2-1,TRBD1,TGTGCCAGCAGCCTAGGGGGCCCCTACAATGAGCAGTTCTTC,CASSLGGPYNEQFF
.,TRBV6-1,TRBJ2-7,.,TGTGCCAGCAGTGAACGCGGAGGGATCTACGAGCAGTACTTC,CASSERGGIYEQYF
.,TRBV19,TRBJ1-5,.,TGTGCCAGTAAGGAGAACACTTATCAGCCCCAGCATTTT,CASKENTYQPQHF
.,TRBV4-1,TRBJ2-7,.,TGCGCCAGCAGCCAGGGGTGGGGGGTCGGTTCGGGCGAGCAGTACTTC,CASSQGWGVGSGEQYF
.,TRBV5-1,TRBJ2-7,TRBD2,TGCGCCAGCAGCTTGACTAGCGGCCCCTACGAGCAGTACTTC,CASSLTSGPYEQYF
.,TRBV19,TRBJ2-2,.,TGTGCCACCTTTCCGGGACTCAGGCCCGGGGAGCTGTTTTTT,CATFPGLRPGELFF
.,TRBV10-3,TRBJ2-7,.,TGTGCCATCAGTTCCCCGGACTCCAACTGGGCGCAGTACTTC,CAISSPDSNWAQYF
.,TRBV15,TRBJ1-1,.,TGTGCCACCAGCAGAGGGGCGGGGGCCAACACTGAAGCTTTCTTT,CATSRGAGANTEAFF
.,TRBV7-2,TRBJ2-3,.,TGTGCCAGCAGTTTAAGAGGGCGAAAGGTTACAGATACGCAGTATTTT,CASSLRGRKVTDTQYF